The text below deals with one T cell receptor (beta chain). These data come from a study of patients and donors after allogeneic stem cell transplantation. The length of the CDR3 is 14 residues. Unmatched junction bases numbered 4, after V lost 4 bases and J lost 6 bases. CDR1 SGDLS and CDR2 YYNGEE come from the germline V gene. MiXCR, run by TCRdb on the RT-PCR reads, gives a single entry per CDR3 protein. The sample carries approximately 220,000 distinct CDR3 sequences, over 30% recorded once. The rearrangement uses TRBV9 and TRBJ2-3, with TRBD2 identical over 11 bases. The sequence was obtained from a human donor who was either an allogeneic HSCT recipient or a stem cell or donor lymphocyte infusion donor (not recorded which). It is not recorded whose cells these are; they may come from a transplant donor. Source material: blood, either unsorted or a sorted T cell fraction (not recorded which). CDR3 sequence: CASSIRTSGDTQYF. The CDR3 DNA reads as TGTGCCAGCAGCATTCGGACTAGCGGGGATACGCAGTATTTT. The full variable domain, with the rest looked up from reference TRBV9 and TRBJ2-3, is DSGVTQTPKHLITATGQRVTLRCSPRSGDLSVYWYQQSLDQGLQFLIQYYNGEERAKGNILERFSAQQFPDLHSELNLSSLELGDSALYFCASSIRTSGDTQYFGPGTRLTVL.